This T cell receptor (beta chain) was recorded in a study of technical replicates of blood from a handful of donors. Some clones are missing from TCRdb's copy, which holds only in-frame ones; the method was immunoSEQ multiplex PCR. The sample contains about 97,000 clones, about 95% of which appear only once. Sequencing was done on a sample of T cells isolated from PBMCs. This clonotype was obtained from a human donor in good health.

CDR3 residues: CASSPDRELSEQYF. The CDR3 DNA is TGCGCCAGCAGCCCCGACAGGGAATTATCCGAGCAGTACTTC. The gene calls are TRBV5-1 and TRBJ2-7; TRBD1 matches at 7 bases. Germline V gene data show CDR1 as SGHRS and CDR2 as YFSETQ. The J segment lost 6 bases and the V segment lost 4 bases, leaving 10 bases of the junction unmatched. The CDR3 covers 14 residues.